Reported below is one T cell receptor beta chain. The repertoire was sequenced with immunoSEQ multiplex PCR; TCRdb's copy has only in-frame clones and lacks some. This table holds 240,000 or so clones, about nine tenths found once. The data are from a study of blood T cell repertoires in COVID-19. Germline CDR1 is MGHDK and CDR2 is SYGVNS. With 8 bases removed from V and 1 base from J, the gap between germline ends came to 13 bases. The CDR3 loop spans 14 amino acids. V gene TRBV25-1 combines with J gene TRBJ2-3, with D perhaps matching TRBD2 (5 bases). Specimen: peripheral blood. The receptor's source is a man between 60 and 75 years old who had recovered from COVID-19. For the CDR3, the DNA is TGTGCCAGCTCTCTTAGCGAGGGCACAGATACGCAGTATTTT. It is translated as CASSLSEGTDTQYF.